The 26 T cell receptor beta chains presented below share a single source sample, sequenced in a study of graft-versus-host responses after intestinal transplantation (dated by TCRdb to the early 2020s). To prepare the library, the immunoSEQ multiplex PCR assay was applied. The immuneACCESS repertoire file appears here via TCRdb, limited to in-frame rearrangements. These files lack a portion of the clones; in checked studies, under half of the deficit traces to unresolved V genes, and the cause of the others is not known. The sample table lists approximately 16,000 clones, over 70% of them with a count of one. In total, the top ten clones hold roughly 5.6% of the sample. The sample consisted of PBMCs, taken around 110 days after intestinal transplant. The receptor source for this set is a human patient who received an intestinal transplant, so some T cells may come from the graft donor.

CDR3 bases: TGTGCCAGCGGTTGGGCGGGGCGAGGCAATGAGCAGTTCTTC. Amino acids: CASGWAGRGNEQFF. J is TRBJ2-1 and V is TRBV2; D is perhaps TRBD2 (6 bases). Germline CDR1 SNHLY, CDR2 FYNNEI. The CDR3 runs 14 residues. Trimming shortened V by 8 bases and J by 6 bases, and 17 bases separated the two germline ends.

The V call is TRBV7-6, the J call TRBJ2-2; a weak D match, TRBD1 (5 bases). With 5 bases removed from V and 1 base from J, the gap between germline ends came to 26 bases. CDR1 SGHVS and CDR2 FNYEAQ come from the germline V gene. CDR3 length: 20 residues. In DNA, the CDR3 is TGTGCCAGCAGCATACTACCCCCGACAGTCCCCTACCTGAACACCGGGGAGCTGTTTTTT. Amino acids: CASSILPPTVPYLNTGELFF. The complete variable domain, with remaining parts taken from reference TRBV7-6 and TRBJ2-2, reads GAGVSQSPRYKVTKRGQDVALRCDPISGHVSLYWYRQALGQGPEFLTYFNYEAQQDKSGLPNDRFSAERPEGSISTLTIQRTEQRDSAMYRCASSILPPTVPYLNTGELFFGEGSRLTVL.

The chain recombines TRBV29-1 with TRBJ1-2; no firm D call. Germline-derived CDR1 and CDR2 are SQVTM and ANQGSEA. There are 11 residues in the CDR3. Trimming pared 2 bases from V and 4 bases from J, leaving 5 bases between. The CDR3 region is CSVETGYGYTF. As DNA, the CDR3 is TGCAGCGTTGAAACTGGCTATGGCTACACCTTC.

The chain uses TRBV6-5 and TRBJ1-4; a possible D gene is TRBD1 (5 bases). The CDR3 totals 14 residues. Trimming cost V 2 bases and J 7 bases, with 11 bases left between them. Per germline, CDR1 MNHEY and CDR2 SVGAGI. The CDR3 is CASSYSLQGEKLFF. CDR3 nucleotides: TGTGCCAGCAGTTACAGCCTCCAGGGTGAAAAACTGTTTTTT.

Only one count was recorded for this clone. The chain uses TRBV19 and TRBJ1-1, with D tentatively TRBD1 (6 bases). The CDR3 sequence is 12 residues long. Deletions cut 10 bases from V and 4 bases from J, with 13 bases between. Germline assignment: CDR1 LNHDA and CDR2 SQIVND (reference sequence). The CDR3 region has the DNA TGTGCCACAACACGAGGGGGCACTGAAGCTTTCTTT. Protein product: CATTRGGTEAFF.

For the CDR3, the DNA is TGTGCCAGCATGAGGGAGCCAATAGCGACCTACGAGCAGTACTTC. It translates to CASMREPIATYEQYF. The chain is built from TRBV6-1 and TRBJ2-7, with D maybe TRBD2 (5 bases). Germline CDR1 is MNHNS and CDR2 is SASEGT. With 7 bases removed from V and 2 bases from J, the gap between germline ends came to 18 bases. The CDR3 is made up of 15 amino acids.

This clone was seen a few times. The rearrangement joins TRBV4-3 to TRBJ2-5; TRBD1 or TRBD2 may be the D gene (5 bases each). The length of the CDR3 is 14 residues. In germline, CDR1 is LGHNA, CDR2 YSLEER. Trimming took off 5 bases at V and 3 bases at J, with 13 bases between the two ends. CDR3 sequence: CASSIRDGEETQYF. Written as DNA, the CDR3 is TGCGCCAGCAGCATCCGGGACGGAGAAGAGACCCAGTACTTC.

This clone was detected only once. This rearrangement joins TRBV5-6 to TRBJ2-5; 10 nucleotides line up with TRBD2. With 0 bases clipped from V and 5 bases from J, the junction kept 7 bases outside the gene matches. Germline CDR1 reads SGHDT; CDR2 reads YYEEEE. The CDR3 consists of 16 residues. The CDR3 region is CASSLGLAGVVETQYF. The CDR3 region has the DNA TGTGCCAGCAGCTTGGGGCTAGCGGGAGTTGTCGAGACCCAGTACTTC.

This chain uses TRBV2 with TRBJ1-6; perhaps TRBD1 as D (5 bases). Trimming pared 1 base from V and 7 bases from J, leaving 11 bases between. From germline, CDR1 is SNHLY and CDR2 FYNNEI. The CDR3 is 15 amino acids. Here the CDR3 reads CASSEGTYANSPLHF. CDR3 nucleotides: TGTGCCAGCAGTGAAGGGACATATGCAAATTCACCCCTCCACTTT.

The V gene is TRBV5-1, the J gene TRBJ2-1; 8 bases line up with TRBD2. The CDR3 sequence is 13 residues long. Germline assignment: CDR1 SGHRS and CDR2 YFSETQ. V was clipped by 1 base and J by 6 bases; unmatched bases: 0. In DNA form, the CDR3 reads TGCGCCAGCAGCTTGACTAGCGGCAATGAGCAGTTCTTC. Its translation: CASSLTSGNEQFF.

On this clone: The junction does not match germline at one end; this may be a read error. As DNA, the CDR3 is TGTGCCAGCAGTCAGGTTGGGGGGGCGCTTTCCCAAGAGGCCCAGTACTTC. Protein: CASSQVGGALSQEAQYF. The V call is TRBV28, the J call TRBJ2-5, with D possibly being TRBD2 (7 bases). The germline V gene encodes CDR1 MDHEN and CDR2 SYDVKM. This CDR3 contains 17 residues.

The chain carries TRBV6-6 and TRBJ2-7; 9 bases are a match to TRBD1. The germline CDR1 and CDR2 sequences are MNHNY and SVGAGI (reference sequence). The CDR3 extends over 14 amino acids. V was pared by 0 bases and J by 3 bases, with 0 bases of the junction left unmatched. CDR3 sequence reads: CASSYSGQGYEQYF. The CDR3 DNA is TGTGCCAGCAGTTACTCGGGACAGGGCTACGAGCAGTACTTC.

CDR3 protein: CAISEDRANTIYF. The CDR3 nucleotides are TGTGCCATCAGTGAAGACAGGGCGAACACCATATATTTT. This chain uses TRBV10-3 with TRBJ1-3; 7 positions match TRBD1. V shed 3 bases and J 7 bases; nucleotides not matched to a gene: 3. The CDR3 length is 13 residues. Germline V gene lookup returns CDR1 ENHRY and CDR2 SYGVKD.

The chain has TRBV19 and TRBJ1-5; a possible D gene is TRBD1 (5 bases). This CDR3 contains 14 residues. From germline, CDR1 is LNHDA and CDR2 SQIVND (reference sequence). With 1 base removed from V and 7 bases from J, the gap between germline ends came to 11 bases. For the CDR3, the DNA is TGTGCCAGTAGTATAGGCGCAGGGAGACAGCCCCAGCATTTT. It codes for CASSIGAGRQPQHF.

The chain combines TRBV19 with TRBJ2-1, with 11 bases aligning to TRBD2. This CDR3 is built from 17 residues. J was trimmed by 4 bases and V by 0 bases; bases with no gene match: 5. Germline V lookup: CDR1 LNHDA, CDR2 SQIVND (reference sequence). The CDR3 loop is CASSIDATSGSYNEQFF. Here the CDR3 DNA reads TGTGCCAGTAGTATAGACGCCACTAGCGGGAGTTACAATGAGCAGTTCTTC.

CDR3 sequence reads: CASSEVQGILEPQHF. In DNA form, the CDR3 reads TGTGCCAGCAGTGAAGTACAGGGAATACTGGAGCCCCAGCATTTT. The genes are TRBV25-1 and TRBJ1-5, with D maybe TRBD1 (6 bases). Germline values: CDR1 MGHDK, CDR2 SYGVNS. The CDR3 is 15 amino acids. V gave up 2 bases and J gave up 8 bases, with 16 bases separating them.

The chain carries TRBV7-3 and TRBJ2-2; TRBD2 matches 14 bases. CDR3 length: 18 amino acids. Losses at the gene ends were 10 bases for V and 4 bases for J; bases not matched to a gene: 14. Germline CDR1 SGHTA, CDR2 FQGTGA. CDR3 protein: CATTPGLAGDRSTGELFF. The CDR3 DNA is TGTGCCACCACGCCGGGACTAGCGGGGGATCGGAGCACCGGGGAGCTGTTTTTT.

The chain employs TRBV7-8 and TRBJ1-2, with D hard to call. This CDR3 is built from 15 residues. Per the germline V gene, CDR1 is SGHVS and CDR2 is FQNEAQ. Trimming cost V 3 bases and J 4 bases, with 15 bases left between them. The CDR3, as DNA: TGTGCCAGCAGCTTTTCGTCCGCAGCATCCTATGGCTACACCTTC. Encoded protein: CASSFSSAASYGYTF.

The DNA for the CDR3 is TGCAGCGTTGCCTCGGCAACTCAACGGGGTGGCTACACCTTC. Protein product: CSVASATQRGGYTF. This rearrangement joins TRBV29-1 to TRBJ1-2; D remains unclear. This CDR3 has 14 amino acids. Germline loops: CDR1 SQVTM, CDR2 ANQGSEA. The V end was cut by 4 bases, the J end by 7 bases, with 19 bases between.

This chain connects TRBV2 to TRBJ2-1; D may be TRBD2 (5 bases). Germline loops: CDR1 SNHLY, CDR2 FYNNEI. The length of the CDR3 is 10 residues. V gave up 6 bases and J gave up 8 bases, with 5 bases separating them. The CDR3 coding sequence is TGTGCCAGCAGGCGGGATGAGCAGTTCTTC. Encoded protein: CASRRDEQFF. The full variable domain, its missing parts supplied by reference TRBV2 and TRBJ2-1, is EPEVTQTPSHQVTQMGQEVILRCVPISNHLYFYWYRQILGQKVEFLVSFYNNEISEKSEIFDDQFSVERPDGSNFTLKIRSTKLEDSAMYFCASRRDEQFFGPGTRLTVL.

The chain combines TRBV6-6 with TRBJ2-7; possible D gene TRBD2, 5 bases. The CDR3 is 15 residues long. Trimming took off 0 bases at V and 6 bases at J, with 15 bases between the two ends. CDR1 is MNHNY and CDR2 is SVGAGI in the germline V gene (reference sequence). CDR3 DNA: TGTGCCAGCAGTTACTCGACGACAAGCGGCGTCGAGCAGTACTTC. This encodes CASSYSTTSGVEQYF.

The chain is built from TRBV4-2 and TRBJ2-7; D assignment may be TRBD1 or TRBD2 (5 bases each). V gave up 3 bases and J gave up 0 bases, with 18 bases separating them. The length of the CDR3 is 17 residues. Germline CDR1 is LGHNA and CDR2 is YNFKEQ. The CDR3 here is CASSQGTGPGSSYEQYF. CDR3 nucleotides: TGTGCCAGCAGCCAGGGGACCGGTCCAGGGAGCTCCTACGAGCAGTACTTC.

The rearrangement joins TRBV9 to TRBJ2-1, with TRBD2 matching 7 bases. The CDR3 spans 16 residues. Germline V gene data show CDR1 as SGDLS and CDR2 as YYNGEE. The V segment lost 0 bases and the J segment 0 bases; nucleotides outside the gene matches: 3. In DNA form, the CDR3 reads TGTGCCAGCAGCGTAGGGGGCGGGAGCTCCTACAATGAGCAGTTCTTC. Encoded protein: CASSVGGGSSYNEQFF.

The rearrangement links TRBV28 to TRBJ1-6; the D gene is possibly TRBD1 (6 bases). The CDR3 runs to 14 residues. The V and J ends lost 3 bases and 4 bases respectively, with 7 bases between them. CDR1 MDHEN and CDR2 SYDVKM come from the germline V gene. The CDR3 DNA is TGTGCCAGCAGTTTGGGACAATATAATTCACCCCTCCACTTT. Its protein is CASSLGQYNSPLHF.

This rearrangement joins TRBV7-2 to TRBJ2-7; tentative D call: TRBD2 (6 bases). Trimming removed 1 base at V and 0 bases at J, with 13 bases between. This CDR3 comprises 16 residues. The V gene's germline CDR1 is SGHTA and CDR2 FQGNSA. CDR3 region: CASSLDGGASSYEQYF. The CDR3 DNA reads TGTGCCAGCAGCTTAGACGGGGGAGCTAGCTCCTACGAGCAGTACTTC. The variable domain in full, completed from reference TRBV7-2 and TRBJ2-7, reads GAGVSQSPSNKVTEKGKDVELRCDPISGHTALYWYRQSLGQGLEFLIYFQGNSAPDKSGLPSDRFSAERTGGSVSTLTIQRTQQEDSAVYLCASSLDGGASSYEQYFGPGTRLTVT.

This rearrangement joins TRBV6-5 to TRBJ1-2; possible D gene TRBD1, 6 bases. The germline CDR1 and CDR2 sequences are MNHEY and SVGAGI. V gave up 3 bases and J gave up 6 bases, with 11 bases separating them. This CDR3 comprises 13 residues. In DNA form, the CDR3 reads TGTGCCAGCAGTTATCCAGGGGATGATGGCTACACCTTC. Translated, it gives CASSYPGDDGYTF.